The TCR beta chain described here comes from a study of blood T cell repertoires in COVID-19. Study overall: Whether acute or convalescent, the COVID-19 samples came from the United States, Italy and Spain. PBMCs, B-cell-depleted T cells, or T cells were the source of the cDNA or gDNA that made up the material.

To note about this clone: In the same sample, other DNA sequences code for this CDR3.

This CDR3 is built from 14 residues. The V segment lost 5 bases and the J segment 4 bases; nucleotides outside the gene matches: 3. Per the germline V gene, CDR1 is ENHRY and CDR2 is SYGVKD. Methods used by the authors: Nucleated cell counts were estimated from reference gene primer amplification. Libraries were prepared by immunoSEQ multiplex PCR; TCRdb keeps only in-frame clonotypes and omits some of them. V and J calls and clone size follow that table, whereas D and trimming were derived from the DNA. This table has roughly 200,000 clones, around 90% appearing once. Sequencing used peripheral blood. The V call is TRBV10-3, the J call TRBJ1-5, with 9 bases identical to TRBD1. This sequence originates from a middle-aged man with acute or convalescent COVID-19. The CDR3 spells CAISLGQGNQPQHF. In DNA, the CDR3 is TGTGCCATCAGTTTGGGACAGGGTAATCAGCCCCAGCATTTT.